This TCR beta chain was identified during a study of technical replicates of blood from several donors (dated 2017 in TCRdb). For CDR1 and CDR2, the germline V gene lists SGHRS and YFSETQ. At the junction V is shortened by 4 bases and J by 1 base; bases outside the gene matches: 6. The CDR3 runs 16 amino acids, cysteine and phenylalanine included. This entry keeps only the CDR3 DNA: 48 bases, framed from base 1. Note on this clone: What antigen it recognizes has not been identified. Per-nucleotide qualities are absent, and no much larger clonotype sits a single base away.

Receptor amplification or capture employed the immunoSEQ multiplex PCR assay. TCRdb retrieved this table from immuneACCESS and kept in-frame rearrangements only. Not all clones are present; in checked studies, unresolved V genes account for under half, and no reason is known for the remainder. The sample table holds 75,000 to 100,000 clones, of which roughly 94% were seen once. The ten most abundant clones make up 0.38% of the sample. The clonotype was recovered from a human donor in good health. Sequencing was performed on T cells isolated from PBMCs. The rearranged chain carries TRBV5-1 and TRBJ2-3, with TRBD2 identical over 10 junction bases. The DNA sequence reads TGCGCCAGCAGCCCAGCTGGACTAGCGGGCACAGATACGCAGTATTTT. Translated, it gives CASSPAGLAGTDTQYF.